This record looks at one T cell receptor (beta chain) sequence and its context. What it recognizes is unknown. CDR1 DFQATT and CDR2 SNEGSKA come from the germline V gene (reference sequence). The CDR3 runs to 12 residues. Trimming removed 6 bases at V and 3 bases at J, with 9 bases between. These data originate in a study of blood T cells in healthy people across ages. Findings and limits, study-wide: No conclusive comparison of naive versus antigen-experienced cells was possible with unsorted PBMCs. Per million T cells, the diversity of TCR beta decreased roughly linearly as age advanced.

Primers used in a second PCR of roughly 6 to 12 cycles were a sample-barcoded 5' primer and a J-beta primer mix. Individual samples furnished no less than 2.5 million CDR3-containing paired-end reads apiece. Via MiXCR, TCRdb re-called the 5' RACE reads, giving one row per CDR3 protein. The repertoire consists of about 1,400,000 distinct CDR3 sequences, with 59% occurring once and the leading ten covering roughly 7%. Sequences were obtained from blood. This TCR came from a man aged 18 to 35 in good health. The J gene is TRBJ2-1, the V gene TRBV20-1; D remains unclear. As DNA, the CDR3 is TGCAGTGCCGGCGAGGTCTACAATGAGCAGTTCTTC. The encoded protein is CSAGEVYNEQFF.